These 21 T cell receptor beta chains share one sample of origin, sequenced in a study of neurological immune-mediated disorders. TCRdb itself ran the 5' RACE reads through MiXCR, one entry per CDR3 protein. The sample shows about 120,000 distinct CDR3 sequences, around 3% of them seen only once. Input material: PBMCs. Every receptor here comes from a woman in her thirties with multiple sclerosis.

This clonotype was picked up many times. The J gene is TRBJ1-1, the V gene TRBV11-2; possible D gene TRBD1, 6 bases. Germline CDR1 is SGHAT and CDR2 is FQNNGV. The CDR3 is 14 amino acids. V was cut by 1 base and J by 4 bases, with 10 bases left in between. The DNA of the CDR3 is TGTGCCAGCAGCTTAGTGTGGGACACCACTGAAGCTTTCTTT. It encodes CASSLVWDTTEAFF.

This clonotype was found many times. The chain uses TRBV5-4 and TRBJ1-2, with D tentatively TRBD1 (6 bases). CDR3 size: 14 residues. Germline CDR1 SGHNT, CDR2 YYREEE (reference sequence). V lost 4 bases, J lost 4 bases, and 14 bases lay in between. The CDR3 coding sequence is TGTGCCAGCAGCGTGGACGAACAGGGCTATGGCTACACCTTC. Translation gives CASSVDEQGYGYTF.

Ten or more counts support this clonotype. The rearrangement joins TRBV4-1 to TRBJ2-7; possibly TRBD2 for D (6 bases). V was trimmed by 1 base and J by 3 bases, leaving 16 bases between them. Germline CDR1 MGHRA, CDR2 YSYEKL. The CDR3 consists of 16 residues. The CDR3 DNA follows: TGCGCCAGCAGCCAAGTGGGGGGTTTGAGTGACTACGAGCAGTACTTC. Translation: CASSQVGGLSDYEQYF.

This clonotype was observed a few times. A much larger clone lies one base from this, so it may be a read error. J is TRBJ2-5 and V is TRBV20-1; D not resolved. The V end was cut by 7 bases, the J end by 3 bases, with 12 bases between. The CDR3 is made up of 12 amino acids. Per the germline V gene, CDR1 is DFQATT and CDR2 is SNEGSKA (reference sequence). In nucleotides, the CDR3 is TGCAGTGATAGCTGGCCGGAAGAGACCCAGTACTTC. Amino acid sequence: CSDSWPEETQYF.

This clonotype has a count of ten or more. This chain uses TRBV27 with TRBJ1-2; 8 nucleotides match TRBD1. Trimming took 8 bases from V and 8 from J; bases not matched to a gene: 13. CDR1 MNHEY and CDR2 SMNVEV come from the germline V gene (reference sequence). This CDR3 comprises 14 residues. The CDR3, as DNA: TGTGCCAGCGCCTACAGGGGGTCTCTGGGAGGCTACACCTTC. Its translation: CASAYRGSLGGYTF.

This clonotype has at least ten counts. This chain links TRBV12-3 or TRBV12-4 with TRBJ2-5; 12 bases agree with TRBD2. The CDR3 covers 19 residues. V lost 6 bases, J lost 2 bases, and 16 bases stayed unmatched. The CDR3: CASRGPPSGGVPEQETQYF. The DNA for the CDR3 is TGTGCCAGCAGGGGCCCTCCTAGCGGGGGGGTTCCCGAACAAGAGACCCAGTACTTC.

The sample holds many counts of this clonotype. CDR3 DNA: TGCAGTGCTAGCGGGGGAGCCAACTACGAGCAGTACTTC. It specifies CSASGGANYEQYF. The J gene is TRBJ2-7, the V gene TRBV20-1; a weak D match, TRBD2 (6 bases). This CDR3 spans 13 amino acids. CDR1 and CDR2 from the germline V gene are DFQATT and SNEGSKA (reference sequence). The germline V and J ends were trimmed by 3 bases and 3 bases, with 12 bases remaining between them.

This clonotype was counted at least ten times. CDR3 in DNA: TGTGCCAGCAGCTCCATTCCACCACCGTACAATGAGCAGTTCTTC. This translates into CASSSIPPPYNEQFF. V is TRBV7-2 and J is TRBJ2-1; D gene uncertain. Germline V gives CDR1 SGHTA, CDR2 FQGNSA. The CDR3 runs to 15 residues. Deletions cut 4 bases from V and 4 bases from J, with 14 bases between.

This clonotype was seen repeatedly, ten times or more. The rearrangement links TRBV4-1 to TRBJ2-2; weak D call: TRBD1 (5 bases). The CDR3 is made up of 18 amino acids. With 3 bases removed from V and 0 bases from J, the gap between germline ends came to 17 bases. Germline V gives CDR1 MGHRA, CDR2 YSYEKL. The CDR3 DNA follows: TGCGCCAGCAGCCAGCTCGTAAGGGGCCCCGCGAACACCGGGGAGCTGTTTTTT. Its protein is CASSQLVRGPANTGELFF.

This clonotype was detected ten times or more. CDR3 loop: CASSRRPNTEAFF. DNA of the CDR3: TGTGCCAGCAGCCGGCGGCCGAACACTGAAGCTTTCTTT. The chain uses TRBV14 and TRBJ1-1; D not certain. V lost 4 bases, J lost 1 base, and 7 bases lay in between. CDR3 size: 13 residues. CDR1 and CDR2 (germline): SGHDN, FVKESK.

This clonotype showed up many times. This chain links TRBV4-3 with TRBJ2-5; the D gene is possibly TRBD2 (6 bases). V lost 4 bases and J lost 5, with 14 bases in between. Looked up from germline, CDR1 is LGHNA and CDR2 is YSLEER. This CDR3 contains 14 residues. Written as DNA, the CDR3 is TGCGCCAGCAGCCTCGCGGGGATGGGGGAGACCCAGTACTTC. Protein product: CASSLAGMGETQYF.

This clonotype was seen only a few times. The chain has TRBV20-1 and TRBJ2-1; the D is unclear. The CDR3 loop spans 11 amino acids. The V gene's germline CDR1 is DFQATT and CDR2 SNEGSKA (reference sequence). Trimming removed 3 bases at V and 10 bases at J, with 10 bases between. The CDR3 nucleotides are TGCAGTGCTAGGGGCCGTGCGGAGCAGTTCTTC. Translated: CSARGRAEQFF.

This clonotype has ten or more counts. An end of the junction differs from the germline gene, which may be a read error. The chain's CDR3 is CASSLAITLQFF. The DNA of the CDR3 is TGTGCCAGCAGCCTAGCTATAACGTTGCAGTTCTTC. This chain connects TRBV7-2 to TRBJ2-1; D may be TRBD2 (5 bases). The CDR3 sequence is 12 residues long. CDR1 is SGHTA, CDR2 FQGNSA, per germline.

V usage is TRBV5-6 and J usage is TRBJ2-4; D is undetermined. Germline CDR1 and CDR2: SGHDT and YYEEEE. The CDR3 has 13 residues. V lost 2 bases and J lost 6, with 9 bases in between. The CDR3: CASSFTGGNIQYF. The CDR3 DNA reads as TGTGCCAGCAGCTTCACGGGTGGAAACATTCAGTACTTC.

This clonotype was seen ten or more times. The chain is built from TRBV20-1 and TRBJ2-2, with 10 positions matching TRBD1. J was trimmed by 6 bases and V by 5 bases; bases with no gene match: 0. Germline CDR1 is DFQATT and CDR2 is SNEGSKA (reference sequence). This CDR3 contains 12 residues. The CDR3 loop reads CSAGQGAGELFF. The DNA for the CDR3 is TGCAGTGCTGGACAGGGGGCCGGGGAGCTGTTTTTT.

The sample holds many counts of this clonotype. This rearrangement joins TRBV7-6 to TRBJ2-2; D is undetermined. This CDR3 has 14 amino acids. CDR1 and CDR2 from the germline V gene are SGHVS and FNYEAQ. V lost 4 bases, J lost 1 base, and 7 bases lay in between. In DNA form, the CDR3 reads TGTGCCAGCAGCTCCGGACGGAACACCGGGGAGCTGTTTTTT. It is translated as CASSSGRNTGELFF.

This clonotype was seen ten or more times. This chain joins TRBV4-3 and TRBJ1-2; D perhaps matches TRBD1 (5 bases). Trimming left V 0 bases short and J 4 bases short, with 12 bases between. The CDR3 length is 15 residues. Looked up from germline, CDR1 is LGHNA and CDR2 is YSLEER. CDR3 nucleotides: TGCGCCAGCAGCCAAGATGCAGGGAACCTCTATGGCTACACCTTC. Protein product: CASSQDAGNLYGYTF.

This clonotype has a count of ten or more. DNA of the CDR3: TGTGCCAGCAGCTTGCCCCAGGAAAATGAGCAGTTCTTC. Its protein is CASSLPQENEQFF. The genes are TRBV5-4 and TRBJ2-1; D unresolved. Germline V gives CDR1 SGHNT, CDR2 YYREEE (reference sequence). The CDR3 is 13 residues long. Trimming took off 1 base at V and 7 bases at J, with 9 bases between the two ends. The whole variable domain, remainder taken from reference TRBV5-4 and TRBJ2-1, is ETGVTQSPTHLIKTRGQQVTLRCSSQSGHNTVSWYQQALGQGPQFIFQYYREEENGRGNFPPRFSGLQFPNYSSELNVNALELDDSALYLCASSLPQENEQFFGPGTRLTVL.

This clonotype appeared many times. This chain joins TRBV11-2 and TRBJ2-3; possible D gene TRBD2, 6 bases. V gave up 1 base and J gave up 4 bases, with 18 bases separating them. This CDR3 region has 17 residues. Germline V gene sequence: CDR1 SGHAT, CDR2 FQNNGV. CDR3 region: CASSLGAGTSWADTQYF. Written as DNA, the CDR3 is TGTGCCAGCAGCTTAGGGGCCGGGACTTCATGGGCAGATACGCAGTATTTT.

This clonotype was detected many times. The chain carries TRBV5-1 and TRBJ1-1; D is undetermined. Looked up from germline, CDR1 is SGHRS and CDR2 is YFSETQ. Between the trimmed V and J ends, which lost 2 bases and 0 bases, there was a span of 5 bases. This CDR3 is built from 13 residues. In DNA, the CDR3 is TGCGCCAGCAGCTTCCGGATGAACACTGAAGCTTTCTTT. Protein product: CASSFRMNTEAFF.

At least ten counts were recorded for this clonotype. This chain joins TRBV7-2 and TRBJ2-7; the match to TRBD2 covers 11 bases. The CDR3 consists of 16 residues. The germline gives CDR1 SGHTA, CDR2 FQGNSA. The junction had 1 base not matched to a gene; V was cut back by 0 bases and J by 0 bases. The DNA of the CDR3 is TGTGCCAGCAGCTTAGCCGGGACTAGCGGCTCCTACGAGCAGTACTTC. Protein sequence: CASSLAGTSGSYEQYF.